This T cell receptor beta chain is from a study of cytomegalovirus exposure and HLA in healthy donors (TCRdb year 2017). Turning to the overall study: In an earlier analysis of some 550 of the donors, 250 to 350 Gb of sequence data and approximately 100 million unique TCR beta sequences from about 179 million T cells were reported. A separate validation cohort of over 95 different subjects was used in addition to the roughly 700-subject first cohort. Typing coverage differed by locus: A, B, C, DRB1 and DQB1 were typed in about 629-640 donors, DQA1 in 500 to 550, DPA1 in 600 to 610, and DPB1 in just under 480. In an earlier analysis of a few hundred of the donors, high-throughput TCR beta sequencing was used to judge whether each TCR beta V gene segment behaved as functional or pseudogenic. In a later analysis, previously published TCR beta repertoires from about 640 donors were re-analyzed and high-resolution HLA genotyping was added so that TCR occurrence patterns could be studied. In the later analysis, no new phenotypic data were used to find candidate immune exposures; instead, reliance was placed on TCR beta sequences and their occurrence across donors. The study aimed to test whether signatures of past pathogen exposure could be identified by cataloging public T cell receptors. Every discovery cohort repertoire had been produced on one sequencing platform. The genetic ancestry cluster associated with self-reported Caucasian donors included about four fifths of the approximately 400 genotyped donors. Roughly 5 DR-DQ haplotypes were handled as single units for association and clustering, since linkage in the cohort was strong. Using immunosequencing, the study profiled T cell repertoires from 500 to 800 subjects and related those repertoires to cytomegalovirus serostatus. Both class I and class II loci were covered by HLA typing, at four-digit resolution. Across roughly 420 genotyped donors of the cohort, an average of about 220,000 unique TCR beta nucleotide sequences per donor were sequenced, and roughly 20% of those sequences were non-productive. Alongside the repertoire data, information on donor age, sex, ethnicity and CMV serostatus was compiled. Genome-wide SNP genotypes for about 55% of the roughly 670 donors were used in a later genetic analysis, which treated that subset as a discovery cohort. Around 320 gigabases of sequencing data and 78 million or so unique TCR sequences were included in an early release covering around 600 HLA-typed donors. To predict cytomegalovirus infection status, the study brought together high-throughput TCR immunosequencing, statistical association of individual TCRs with disease status, and machine learning.

Paper-wide results and their limitations: Assigning TCR associations to individual alleles was difficult when HLA alleles, especially DR and DQ, strongly co-occurred. Broadly in line with IMGT annotations, most TCR beta V segments showed up in productive rearrangements about 87% or about 30% of the time in an earlier analysis of under 700 of the donors. According to a later genetic analysis, donors in an Asian-associated ancestry cluster had fewer N-insertions in productive TCRs than the roughly 670-donor mean. The presence/absence analyses assumed that sequencing depth was roughly uniform across donors, and that assumption may not be true. It was suggested by the authors that the approach could potentially be generalized to other disease states and immunological phenotypes. Some IMGT-functional V segments, including TRBV6-2 and TRBV6-3, could not be told apart with the 87-base-pair reads, so those segments were excluded. For the cohort, immune exposure information was limited to CMV serostatus. A later analysis found that most CMV-associated TCR beta chains appeared HLA-restricted, with HLA associations seemingly driven largely by CMV exposure. In a later analysis, the rate of TCR association differed among HLA loci, with DRB1 alleles having the most associated TCRs and HLA-C alleles having the fewest. In a later analysis, several top co-occurrence clusters were reported to appear linked to parvovirus B19, influenza, CMV and Epstein-Barr virus. In a later analysis, HLA-associated TCR beta chains showed more clonal expansion and lower generation probabilities than non-associated chains that were equally common. A cluster of highly shared sequence variants was judged likely to represent a technical artifact of the sequencing pipeline. A later genetic analysis associated a missense DCLRE1C variant with V-gene and J-gene trimming of TCR beta chains, and an independent cohort replicated the association. Across donors, most TCR sequences were observed very rarely, whereas some public TCRs were present in many individuals. Cytomegalovirus status was reported to be diagnosed by the classifier with high specificity and sensitivity in both the original and validation cohorts. At a false discovery rate of 0.05, a later analysis linked some 18,000 TCR beta sequences to specific HLA alleles. Linkage disequilibrium might explain the correlated functional status among segregating V segments, but an unknown experimental factor could not be excluded. A few of the identified cytomegalovirus-associated TCR beta chains were confirmed in vitro to be specific for cytomegalovirus antigens. A further reported finding was that TCR beta sequences accurately predicted the HLA-A and HLA-B alleles for most subjects in the first cohort. The study gave a list of some 150 TCR beta chains associated with cytomegalovirus. Only TCR beta chains were sequenced in this cohort, and the absence of alpha or paired-chain data limited detectable features. HLA typing was unavailable for some donors at each locus, so association tests used only the typed subset. Roughly 17 rarely observed V segments, including chromosome 9 orphons, were excluded from the earlier analysis of some 590 of the donors because counts were too low.

The cohort comprised some 680 healthy bone marrow donors. At the time of sampling, every cohort member was nominally healthy, though immune exposures that went unrecorded were likely present. The donor tested CMV seropositive, placing the donor among the 250 to 350 seropositive members of the cohort. A peripheral blood sample was provided by each donor, and peripheral blood mononuclear cells were used for TCR beta sequencing. The Qiagen DNeasy Blood Extraction Kit was used to extract genomic DNA from the blood cell samples. Based on the germline V gene (reference sequence), the CDR1 and CDR2 sequences are MNHEY and SMNVEV. Taken from cysteine to phenylalanine, the CDR3 has 13 residues. CDR3 DNA only is kept here, 39 bases in frame from base 1. V ends up 3 bases short and J 11 bases short, with an unmatched junction base count of 9. With respect to this clone: The clone's antigen remains unknown. No much larger clonotype is one base removed from it; base qualities were not supplied.

The receptor library was made with the immunoSEQ multiplex PCR assay. For the multiplex PCR, a mixture combining 60 forward primers for TCR Vbeta segments and 13 reverse primers for TCR Jbeta segments was used. A multiplex PCR assay on genomic DNA amplified the CDR3 region of rearranged TCR beta genes. Amplified TCR beta libraries were sequenced as 87-base-pair reads on the Illumina HiSeq System. In the original analysis: Across the 666 repertoires, a later analysis counted approximately 83 million unique TCR beta chains, 9.5 million to 13 million of which were shared by at least two donors. Raw reads were error-corrected and collapsed into unique sequences by a nearest-neighbor algorithm in which closely related sequences were merged to remove PCR and sequencing errors. CDR3 sequences were aligned to IMGT reference sequences to assign V, D and J gene segments. Each retained sequence needed at least a six-nucleotide match to both a V gene segment and a J gene segment. Rearrangements were called productive when the CDR3 lacked stop codons and stayed in frame with V and J; all others were non-productive. CDR3 was defined by IMGT convention, running from the second conserved V-encoded cysteine to the conserved J-encoded phenylalanine. Sequences without an unambiguous match to a single V gene segment were excluded from the earlier analysis of approximately 600 of the donors. An earlier analysis of several hundred of the donors called V segments functional above 56.7% productive rearrangements and segregating when the between-donor standard deviation exceeded 5%. A statistical classification framework was built for diagnosing cytomegalovirus status from the catalog of TCR beta chain sequences. A later analysis assigned V and J genes by comparing TCR nucleotide sequences with IMGT/GENE-DB human TR gene sequences. A later analysis assigned CDR3 sequences and most-parsimonious VDJ recombination scenarios with the TCRdist pipeline. A later analysis defined each TCR beta chain by its CDR3 amino acid sequence plus V-gene family, and excluded reads lacking a unique V-gene family. As a way to deal with suspected cross-contamination and a sequencing artifact, a later analysis dropped roughly 600 nucleotide sequences that were highly shared and had low generation probability. In a later analysis, a clonal expansion index was calculated for each public chain from normalized within-repertoire ranks of inferred template counts. A later analysis computed generation probabilities with a VDJ recombination model fitted to out-of-frame rearrangements, and checked the results against IGoR. A later analysis scored TCR-TCR, TCR-HLA and TCR-CMV co-occurrence with hypergeometric tests, applying a repertoire-size bias correction to TCR pairs. In a later analysis, false discovery rates were estimated by permuting HLA or CMV assignments 20 times. In a later analysis, co-occurring TCRs were grouped using DBSCAN, with TCRdist sequence similarity added in when clustering inside HLA-allele-positive subsets. For co-occurrence clustering, repertoires with fewer than 30,000 or more than 120,000 public chains were excluded, along with a handful of repertoires with anomalous nucleotide sharing. The table was pulled from immuneACCESS by TCRdb, which kept in-frame rearrangements only. Such tables lose some clones; where checked, under half of the loss comes from unresolved V genes, and the rest has no known cause. D and trimming come from the DNA, and the V and J calls and clone size come from that table. In all, the sample holds 120,000 or so clones, and over 65% of those were seen once. The top ten clonotypes cover more than 6.5% of the sample.

The TCR was taken from a woman aged 40 to 49 in good health and CMV-seropositive. Material for sequencing was PBMCs. The chain is assembled from TRBV27 and TRBJ1-1, with 7 central nucleotides matching TRBD1. The encoded CDR3 is CASSFQRGPLAFF. The bases are TGTGCCAGCAGTTTCCAGAGGGGGCCCCTGGCTTTCTTT.